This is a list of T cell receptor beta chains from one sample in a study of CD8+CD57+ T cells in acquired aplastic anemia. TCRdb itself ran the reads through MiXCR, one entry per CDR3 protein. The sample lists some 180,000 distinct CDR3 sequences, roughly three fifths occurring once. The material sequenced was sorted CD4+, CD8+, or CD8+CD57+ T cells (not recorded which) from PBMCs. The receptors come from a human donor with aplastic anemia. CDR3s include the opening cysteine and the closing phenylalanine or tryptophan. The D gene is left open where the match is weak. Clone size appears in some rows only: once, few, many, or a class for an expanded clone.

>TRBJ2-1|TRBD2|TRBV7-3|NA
TGTGCCAGCACCAACGGGAGGTGGGGTGAGCAGTTCTTC
CASTNGRWGEQFF
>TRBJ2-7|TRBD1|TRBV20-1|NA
TGCAGTGCTCCGGGACAGGGAGTGGCCGAGCAGTACTTC
CSAPGQGVAEQYF
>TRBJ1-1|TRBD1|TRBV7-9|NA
TGTGCCAGCAGCCCGCGGACAGGCGCCTTGAACACTGAAGCTTTCTTT
CASSPRTGALNTEAFF
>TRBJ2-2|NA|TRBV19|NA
TGTGCCAGTAGTATCACAACCACGGGCACCGGGGAGCTGTTTTTT
CASSITTTGTGELFF
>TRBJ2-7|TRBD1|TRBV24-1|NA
TGTGCCACCAGCCCCACAGGGGGACCGAGAGTCTACGAGCAGTACTTC
CATSPTGGPRVYEQYF
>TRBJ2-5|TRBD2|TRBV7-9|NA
TGTGCCAGCAGCTTCGGACTAGCGGGGGGACAAGAGACCCAGTACTTC
CASSFGLAGGQETQYF
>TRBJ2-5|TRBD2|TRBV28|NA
TGTGCCAGCAGTTTCAGTAGCGCTAGCGGGAGAAAGACCCAGTACTTC
CASSFSSASGRKTQYF
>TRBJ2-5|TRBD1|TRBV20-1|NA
TGCAGTGCTAGAGATGAAGGACAGGGTCAGGAGACCCAGTACTTC
CSARDEGQGQETQYF
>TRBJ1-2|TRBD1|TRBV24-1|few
TGTGCCACCAGTGATTTGGGGACAGGGGGTGGCTACACCTTC
CATSDLGTGGGYTF
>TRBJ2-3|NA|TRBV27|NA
TGTGCCAGCAGTCCCTCGCGGGGTACGCAGTATTTT
CASSPSRGTQYF
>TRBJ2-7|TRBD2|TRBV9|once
TGTTCCAGCAGCGTAGCGGGGAGCGTCTACGAGCAGTACTTC
CSSSVAGSVYEQYF
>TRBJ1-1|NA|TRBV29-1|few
TGCAGCGTTGTCCGGAATCGCGAAGCTTTCTTT
CSVVRNREAFF
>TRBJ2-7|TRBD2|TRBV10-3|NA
TGTGCCGGCAGTTACGGTAGCGGGGGGTACGAGCAGTACTTC
CAGSYGSGGYEQYF
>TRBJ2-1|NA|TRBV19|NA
TGTGCCAGTAGTATTAACAATGAGCAGTTCTTC
CASSINNEQFF
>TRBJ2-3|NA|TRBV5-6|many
TGTGCCAGCAGCTCCGGGGGCGCGACAGATACGCAGTATTTT
CASSSGGATDTQYF
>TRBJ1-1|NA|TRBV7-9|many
TGTGCCAGCAGCTTTATAGTACCCACTGAAGCTTTCTTT
CASSFIVPTEAFF
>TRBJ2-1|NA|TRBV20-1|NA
TGCAGTGCTAGCCAGGGGGGGGAGGGAAATGAGCAGTTCTTC
CSASQGGEGNEQFF
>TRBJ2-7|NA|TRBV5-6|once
TGTGCCAGCAGTCCGGTTAGGGGTCTCGAGCAGTACTTC
CASSPVRGLEQYF
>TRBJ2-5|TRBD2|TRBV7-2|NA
TGTGCCAGCAGGCGCACGGCACTAGCGGGAGTTGTGGAGACCCAGTACTTC
CASRRTALAGVVETQYF
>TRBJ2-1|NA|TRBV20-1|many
TGCAGTGCTAGAGATTTTTTACAGAACAATGAGCAGTTCTTC
CSARDFLQNNEQFF
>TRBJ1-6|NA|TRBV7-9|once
TGTGCCAGCAGCTTGGCCGTAAATCCACCCCTCCACTTT
CASSLAVNPPLHF
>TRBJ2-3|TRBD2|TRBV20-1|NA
TGCAGTGCTAGGGAATGGCGGGAGAGCACAGATACGCAGTATTTT
CSAREWRESTDTQYF
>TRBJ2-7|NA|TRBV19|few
TGTGCCAGTAGTCCGCGCCGAGGGTTCGAGCAGTACTTC
CASSPRRGFEQYF
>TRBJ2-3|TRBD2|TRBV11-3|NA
TGTGCCAGCGGCTTGGGGCGACGGGGAGGGACGCAGTATTTT
CASGLGRRGGTQYF
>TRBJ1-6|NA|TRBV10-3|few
TGTGCCATCAGCCCACAGGAGTTCAGTTCACCCCTCCACTTT
CAISPQEFSSPLHF
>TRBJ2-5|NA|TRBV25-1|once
TGTGCCAGCAGTGAAGGGGGGCTCGGGAGCCGTGACCAAGAGACCCAGTACTTC
CASSEGGLGSRDQETQYF
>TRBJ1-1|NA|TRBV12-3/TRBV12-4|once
TGTGCCAGCAGTCCACTTTTGGGTGAAGCTTTCTTT
CASSPLLGEAFF
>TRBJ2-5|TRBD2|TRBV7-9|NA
TGTGCCAGCAGCGACGGACTAGCGGCCCGCCAAGAGACCCAGTACTTC
CASSDGLAARQETQYF
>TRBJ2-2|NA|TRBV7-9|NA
TGTGCCAGCACCGGAGGGAACACCGGGGAGCTGTTTTTT
CASTGGNTGELFF
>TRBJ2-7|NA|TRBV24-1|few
TGTGCCACCATAAGGAGTTACGAGCAGTACTTC
CATIRSYEQYF
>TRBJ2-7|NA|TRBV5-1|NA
TGCGCCAGCGCCTCCACAGGGATACCCTACGAGCGGTACTTC
CASASTGIPYERYF
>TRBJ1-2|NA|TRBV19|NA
TGTGCCAGTAGTATAAGCCAACAGATACGGGGCTACACCTTC
CASSISQQIRGYTF
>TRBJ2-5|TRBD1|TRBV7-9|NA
TGTGCCAGCAGCCATAAGGACAGGACCTTTAGGTTGTACCAAGAGACCCAGTACTTC
CASSHKDRTFRLYQETQYF
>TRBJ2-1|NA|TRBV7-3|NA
TGTGCCAGCAGCTTGTTGGGGGCGGGGAATGAGCAGTTCTTC
CASSLLGAGNEQFF
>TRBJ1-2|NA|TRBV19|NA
TGTGCCAGTAGTATATCCGATAGAACTATTGGCTACACCTTC
CASSISDRTIGYTF
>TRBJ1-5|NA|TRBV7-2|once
TGTGCCAGCAGCTTAACGGCGAATCAGCCCCAGCATTTT
CASSLTANQPQHF
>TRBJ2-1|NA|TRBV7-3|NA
TGTGCCAGCAGCACCCAGGACCAAGAGCAGTTCTTC
CASSTQDQEQFF
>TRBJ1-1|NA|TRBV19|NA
TGTGCCACACACTCAGGGGTCAGGGAGAACACTGAAGCTTTCTTT
CATHSGVRENTEAFF
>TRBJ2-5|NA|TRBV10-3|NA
TGTGCCATCAGTGTAGGGACGGAACAAGAGACCCAGTACTTC
CAISVGTEQETQYF
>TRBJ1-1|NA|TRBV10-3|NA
TGTGTCATCAAAATGACCAGAGAGGTAGCTGAAGCTTTCTTT
CVIKMTREVAEAFF
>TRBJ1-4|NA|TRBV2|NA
TGTGCCAGCCTGATCAAGACTAATAAAGAAAAACTGTTTTTT
CASLIKTNKEKLFF
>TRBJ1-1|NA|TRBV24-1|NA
TGTGCCACCATAGGCGGAGTGGGGAACACTGAAGCTTTCTTT
CATIGGVGNTEAFF
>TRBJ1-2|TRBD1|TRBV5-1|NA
TGCGCCAGCAGCTTGAGGACAGGGGACGGCTACACCTTC
CASSLRTGDGYTF
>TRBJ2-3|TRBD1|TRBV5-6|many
TGTGCCAGCAGCTTGGGGGGGACAGGGGTTTTTGGCACAGATACGCAGTATTTT
CASSLGGTGVFGTDTQYF
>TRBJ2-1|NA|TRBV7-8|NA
TGTGCCACTTCTCCGAGCTCCCCCAATGAGCAGTTCTTC
CATSPSSPNEQFF
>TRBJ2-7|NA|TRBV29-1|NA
TGCAGCGTCGGGAGCTCCTACGAGCAGTACTTC
CSVGSSYEQYF
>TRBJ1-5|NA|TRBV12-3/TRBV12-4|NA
TGTGCCAGCAGTTTGGGGAGTAGCAATCAGCCCCAGCATTTT
CASSLGSSNQPQHF
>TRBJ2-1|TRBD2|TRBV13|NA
TGTGCCAGCAGCTTAAAAGATCTGGGGACTAGCGGGCATAAAGACTCCTACAATGAGCAGTTCTTC
CASSLKDLGTSGHKDSYNEQFF